This T cell receptor (beta chain) is drawn from a study of T cell responses to AZD1222 COVID-19 vaccine. This clone was detected only once. Its target is unknown. Sequencing used immunoSEQ multiplex PCR; TCRdb keeps in-frame clones, though not all of them. The data contain about 66,000 clones, around 90% of them singletons. Study-level findings and limits: Most donors were white British, females outnumbered males, and clonal diversity was possibly underestimated. The study sampled repertoires only after the peak T cell response. Two AZD1222 administrations were followed by greater Spike-specific TCR breadth and depth. Of the AZD1222 recipients, only five to seven were seropositive at baseline.

The CDR3 sequence is 16 residues long. The V gene's germline CDR1 is MGHRA and CDR2 YSYEKL. The V end lost 1 base, the J end lost 5 bases, and 15 bases lay between the germline ends. This specimen consisted of peripheral blood, obtained 28 days after the second dose of the MenACWY control vaccine. This receptor was taken from an adult who received the MenACWY meningococcal vaccine as a control. The chain has TRBV4-1 and TRBJ1-5; possibly TRBD1 for D (5 bases). For the CDR3, the DNA is TGCGCCAGCAGCCAAGTCGGTCAGGGTTCCGATCAGCCCCAGCATTTT. Amino acids: CASSQVGQGSDQPQHF.